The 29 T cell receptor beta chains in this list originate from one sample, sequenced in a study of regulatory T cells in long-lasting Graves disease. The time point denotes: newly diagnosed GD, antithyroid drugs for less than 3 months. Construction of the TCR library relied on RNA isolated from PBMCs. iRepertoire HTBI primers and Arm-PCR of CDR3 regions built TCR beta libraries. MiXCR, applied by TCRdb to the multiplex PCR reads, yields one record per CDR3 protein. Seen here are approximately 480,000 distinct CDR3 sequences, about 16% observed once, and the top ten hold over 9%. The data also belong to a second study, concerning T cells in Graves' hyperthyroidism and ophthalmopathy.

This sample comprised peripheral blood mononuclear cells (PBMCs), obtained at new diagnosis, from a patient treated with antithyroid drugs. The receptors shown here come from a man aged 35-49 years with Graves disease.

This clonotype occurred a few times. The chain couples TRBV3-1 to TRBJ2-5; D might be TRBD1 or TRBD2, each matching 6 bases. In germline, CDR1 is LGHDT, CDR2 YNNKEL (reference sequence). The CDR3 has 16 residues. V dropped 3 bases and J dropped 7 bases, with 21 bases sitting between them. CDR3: CASSHNRDSPSGTQYF. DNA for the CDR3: TGTGCCAGCAGCCACAACAGGGACTCGCCCTCGGGGACCCAGTACTTC.

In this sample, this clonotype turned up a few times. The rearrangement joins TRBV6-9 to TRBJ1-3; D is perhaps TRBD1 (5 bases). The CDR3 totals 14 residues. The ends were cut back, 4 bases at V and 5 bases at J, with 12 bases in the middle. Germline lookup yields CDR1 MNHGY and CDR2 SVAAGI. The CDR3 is CASSWDGTRNTIYF. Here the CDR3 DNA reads TGTGCCAGCAGTTGGGATGGGACTAGAAACACCATATATTTT.

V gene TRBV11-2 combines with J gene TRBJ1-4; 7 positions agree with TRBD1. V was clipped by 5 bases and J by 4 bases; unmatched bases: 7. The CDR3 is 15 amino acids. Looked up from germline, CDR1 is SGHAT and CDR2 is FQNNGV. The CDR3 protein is CASSAVGDSNEKLFF. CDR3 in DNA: TGTGCCAGCAGCGCCGTTGGGGACAGTAATGAAAAACTGTTTTTT.

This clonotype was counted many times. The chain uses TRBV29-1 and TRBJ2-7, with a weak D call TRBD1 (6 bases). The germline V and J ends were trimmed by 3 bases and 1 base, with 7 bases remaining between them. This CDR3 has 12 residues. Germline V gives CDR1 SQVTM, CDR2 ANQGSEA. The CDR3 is CSVDQGSYEQYF. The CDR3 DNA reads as TGCAGCGTTGACCAGGGGTCCTACGAGCAGTACTTC.

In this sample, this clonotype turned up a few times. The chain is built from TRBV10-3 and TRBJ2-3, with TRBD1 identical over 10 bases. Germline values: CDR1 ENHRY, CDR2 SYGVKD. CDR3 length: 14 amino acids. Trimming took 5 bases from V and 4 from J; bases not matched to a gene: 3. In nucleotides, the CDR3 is TGTGCCATCAGTTCCGGGACAGGGGCAGATACGCAGTATTTT. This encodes CAISSGTGADTQYF.

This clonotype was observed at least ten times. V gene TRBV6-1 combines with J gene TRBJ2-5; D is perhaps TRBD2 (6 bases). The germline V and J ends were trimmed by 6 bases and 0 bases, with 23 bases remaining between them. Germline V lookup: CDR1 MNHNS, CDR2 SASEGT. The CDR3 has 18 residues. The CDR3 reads CASSQTRRRTNDQETQYF. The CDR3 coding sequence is TGTGCCAGCAGCCAAACCCGACGCAGGACTAACGACCAAGAGACCCAGTACTTC.

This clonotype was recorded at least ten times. This CDR3 reads CATSDLTSGIGEDTQYF. CDR3 nucleotide sequence: TGTGCCACCAGTGACTTAACTAGCGGGATAGGGGAAGATACGCAGTATTTT. The genes are TRBV24-1 and TRBJ2-3, with TRBD2 matching 10 bases. Trimming removed 4 bases from V and 5 bases from J; junction bases left unmatched: 11. The CDR3 extends over 17 amino acids. The V gene's germline CDR1 is KGHDR and CDR2 SFDVKD.

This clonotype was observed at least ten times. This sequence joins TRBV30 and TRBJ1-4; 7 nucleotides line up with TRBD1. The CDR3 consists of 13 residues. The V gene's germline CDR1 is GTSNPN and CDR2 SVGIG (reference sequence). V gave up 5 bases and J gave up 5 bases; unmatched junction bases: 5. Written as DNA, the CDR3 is TGTGCCTGGCAGGGGGATACAAATGAAAAACTGTTTTTT. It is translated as CAWQGDTNEKLFF.

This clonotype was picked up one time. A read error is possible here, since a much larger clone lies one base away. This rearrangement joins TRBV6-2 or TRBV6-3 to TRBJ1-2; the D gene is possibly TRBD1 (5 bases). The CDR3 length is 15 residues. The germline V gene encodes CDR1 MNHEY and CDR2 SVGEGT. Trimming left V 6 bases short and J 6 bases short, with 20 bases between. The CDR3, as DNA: TGTGCCAGCAGATCACCCGGGACCGCGCTCCATGGCTACACCTTC. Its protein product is CASRSPGTALHGYTF.

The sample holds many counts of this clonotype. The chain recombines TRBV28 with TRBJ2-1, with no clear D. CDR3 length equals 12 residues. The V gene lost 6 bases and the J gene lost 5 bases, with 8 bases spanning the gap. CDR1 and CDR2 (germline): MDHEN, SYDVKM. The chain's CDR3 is CASRETHNEQFF. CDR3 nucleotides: TGTGCCAGCAGGGAGACCCACAATGAGCAGTTCTTC.

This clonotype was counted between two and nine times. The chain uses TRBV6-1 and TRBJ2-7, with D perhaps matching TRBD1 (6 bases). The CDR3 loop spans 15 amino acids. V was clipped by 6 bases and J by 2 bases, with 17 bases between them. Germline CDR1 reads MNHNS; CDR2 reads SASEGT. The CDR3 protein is CASRVDPGQPYEQYF. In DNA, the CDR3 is TGTGCCAGCAGGGTAGACCCGGGACAACCCTACGAGCAGTACTTC.

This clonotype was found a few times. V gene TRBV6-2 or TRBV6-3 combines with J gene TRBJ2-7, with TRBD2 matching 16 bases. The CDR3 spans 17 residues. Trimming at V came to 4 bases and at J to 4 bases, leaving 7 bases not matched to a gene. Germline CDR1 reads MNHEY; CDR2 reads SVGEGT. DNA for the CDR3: TGTGCCAGCAGTTTCGGGACTAGCGGGAGGGCGCTTTACGAGCAGTACTTC. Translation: CASSFGTSGRALYEQYF.

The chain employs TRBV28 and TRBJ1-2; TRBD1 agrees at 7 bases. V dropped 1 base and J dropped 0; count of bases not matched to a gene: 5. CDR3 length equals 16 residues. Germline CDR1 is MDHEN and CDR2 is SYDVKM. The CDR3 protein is CASSLSGTASNYGYTF. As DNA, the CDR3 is TGTGCCAGCAGTTTATCCGGGACAGCTTCTAACTATGGCTACACCTTC.

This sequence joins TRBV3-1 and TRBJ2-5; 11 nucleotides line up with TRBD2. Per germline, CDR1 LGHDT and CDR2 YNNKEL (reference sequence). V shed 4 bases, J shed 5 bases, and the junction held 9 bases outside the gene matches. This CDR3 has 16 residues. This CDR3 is CASSPGTSGVSETQYF. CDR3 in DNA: TGTGCCAGCAGCCCCGGGACTAGCGGAGTTTCGGAGACCCAGTACTTC.

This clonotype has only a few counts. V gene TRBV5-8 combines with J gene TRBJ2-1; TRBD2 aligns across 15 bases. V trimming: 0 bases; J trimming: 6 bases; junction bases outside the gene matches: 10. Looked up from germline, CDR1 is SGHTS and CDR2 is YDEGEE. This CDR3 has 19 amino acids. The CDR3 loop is CASSLAGLAGGTFLNEQFF. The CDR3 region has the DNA TGTGCCAGCAGCTTGGCCGGACTAGCGGGAGGGACATTCCTCAATGAGCAGTTCTTC.

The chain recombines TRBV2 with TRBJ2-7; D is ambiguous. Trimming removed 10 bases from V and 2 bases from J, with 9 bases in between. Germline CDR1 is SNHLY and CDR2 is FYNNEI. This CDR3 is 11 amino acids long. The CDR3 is CAIGSAYEQYF. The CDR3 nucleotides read TGTGCCATCGGGTCGGCCTACGAGCAGTACTTC.

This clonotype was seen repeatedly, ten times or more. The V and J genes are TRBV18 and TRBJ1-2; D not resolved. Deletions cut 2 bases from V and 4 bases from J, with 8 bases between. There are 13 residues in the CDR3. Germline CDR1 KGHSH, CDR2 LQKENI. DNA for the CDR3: TGTGCCAGCTCACCAAGCCAGATCTATGGCTACACCTTC. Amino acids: CASSPSQIYGYTF.

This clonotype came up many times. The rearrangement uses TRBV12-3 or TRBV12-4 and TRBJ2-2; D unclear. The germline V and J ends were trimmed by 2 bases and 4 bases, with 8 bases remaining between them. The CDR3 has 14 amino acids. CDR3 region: CASSLRQFTGELFF. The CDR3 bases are TGTGCCAGCAGTTTAAGGCAGTTCACCGGGGAGCTGTTTTTT.

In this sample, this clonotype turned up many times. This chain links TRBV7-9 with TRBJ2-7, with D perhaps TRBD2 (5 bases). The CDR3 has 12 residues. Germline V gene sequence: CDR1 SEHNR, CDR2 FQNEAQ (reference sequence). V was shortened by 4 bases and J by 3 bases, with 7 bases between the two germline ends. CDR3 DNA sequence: TGTGCCAGCAGCTACGGACTCTACGAGCAGTACTTC. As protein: CASSYGLYEQYF.

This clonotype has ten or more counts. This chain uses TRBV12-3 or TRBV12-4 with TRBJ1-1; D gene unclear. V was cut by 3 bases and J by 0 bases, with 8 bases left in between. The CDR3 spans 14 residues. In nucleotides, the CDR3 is TGTGCCAGCAGTTTTCTCCGCCTGAACACTGAAGCTTTCTTT. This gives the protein CASSFLRLNTEAFF.

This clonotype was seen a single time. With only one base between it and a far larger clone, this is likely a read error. This chain's CDR3 is CASKPGQGRETQYF. The CDR3 DNA is TGTGCCAGCAAACCGGGACAGGGGAGGGAGACCCAGTACTTC. The V and J genes are TRBV28 and TRBJ2-5, with 10 bases aligning to TRBD1. Per the germline V gene, CDR1 is MDHEN and CDR2 is SYDVKM. With 7 bases clipped from V and 5 bases from J, the junction kept 7 bases outside the gene matches. The CDR3 totals 14 residues.

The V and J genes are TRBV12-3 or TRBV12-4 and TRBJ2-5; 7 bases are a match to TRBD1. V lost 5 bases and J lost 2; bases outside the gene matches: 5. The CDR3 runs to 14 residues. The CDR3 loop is CASSPGQPQETQYF. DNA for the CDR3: TGTGCCAGCAGTCCGGGACAGCCTCAAGAGACCCAGTACTTC.

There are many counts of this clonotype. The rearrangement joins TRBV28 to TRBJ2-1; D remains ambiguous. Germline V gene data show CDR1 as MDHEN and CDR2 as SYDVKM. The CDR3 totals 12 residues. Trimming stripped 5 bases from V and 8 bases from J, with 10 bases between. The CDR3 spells CASSLPRYEQFF. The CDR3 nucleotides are TGTGCCAGCAGTCTGCCGCGGTATGAGCAGTTCTTC.

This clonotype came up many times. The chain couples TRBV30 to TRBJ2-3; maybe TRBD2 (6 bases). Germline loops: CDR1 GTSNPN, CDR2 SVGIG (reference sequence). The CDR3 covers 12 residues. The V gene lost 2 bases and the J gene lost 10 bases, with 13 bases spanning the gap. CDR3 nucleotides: TGTGCCTGGAGTTCGGGGGTCCTATCGCAGTATTTT. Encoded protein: CAWSSGVLSQYF.

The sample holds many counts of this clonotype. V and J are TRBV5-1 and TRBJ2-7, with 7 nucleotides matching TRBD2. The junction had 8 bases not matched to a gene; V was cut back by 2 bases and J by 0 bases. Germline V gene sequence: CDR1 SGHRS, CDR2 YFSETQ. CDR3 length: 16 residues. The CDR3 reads CASSLVVGGGSYEQYF. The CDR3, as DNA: TGCGCCAGCAGCTTAGTTGTTGGCGGGGGCTCCTACGAGCAGTACTTC.

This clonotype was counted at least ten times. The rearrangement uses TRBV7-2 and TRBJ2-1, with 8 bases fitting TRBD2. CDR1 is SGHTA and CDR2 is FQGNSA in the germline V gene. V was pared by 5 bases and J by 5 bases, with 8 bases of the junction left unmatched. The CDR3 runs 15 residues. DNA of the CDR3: TGTGCCAGCAGCAGCCGGGGACTAGTTCACAATGAGCAGTTCTTC. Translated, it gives CASSSRGLVHNEQFF.

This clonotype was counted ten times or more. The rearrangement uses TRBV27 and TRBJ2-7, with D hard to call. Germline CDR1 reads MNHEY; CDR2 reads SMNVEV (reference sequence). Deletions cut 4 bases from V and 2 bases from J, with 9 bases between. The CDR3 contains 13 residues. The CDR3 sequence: CASSSRAPYEQYF. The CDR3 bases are TGTGCCAGCAGTTCCCGGGCCCCCTACGAGCAGTACTTC.

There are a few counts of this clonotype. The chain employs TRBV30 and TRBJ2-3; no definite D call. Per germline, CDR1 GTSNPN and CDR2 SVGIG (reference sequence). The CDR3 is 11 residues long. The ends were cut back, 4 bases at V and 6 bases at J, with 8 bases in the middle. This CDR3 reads CAWKVRDTQYF. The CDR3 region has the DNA TGTGCCTGGAAAGTGAGGGATACGCAGTATTTT. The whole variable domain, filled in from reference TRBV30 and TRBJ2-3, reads SQTIHQWPATLVQPVGSPLSLECTVEGTSNPNLYWYRQAAGRGLQLLFYSVGIGQISSEVPQNLSASRPQDRQFILSSKKLLLSDSGFYLCAWKVRDTQYFGPGTRLTVL.

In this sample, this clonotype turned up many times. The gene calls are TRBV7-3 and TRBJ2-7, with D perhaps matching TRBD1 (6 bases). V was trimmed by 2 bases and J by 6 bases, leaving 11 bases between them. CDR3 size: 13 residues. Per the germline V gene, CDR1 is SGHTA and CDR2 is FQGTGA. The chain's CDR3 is CASSLSSTGEQYF. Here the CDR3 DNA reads TGTGCCAGCAGCTTATCCTCGACAGGCGAGCAGTACTTC.